This T cell receptor beta chain was found in a study of blood T cell repertoires in COVID-19. Whole-study context: The analysed material was cDNA or gDNA that came from T cells, B-cell-depleted T cells, or PBMCs.

Under the authors' procedure: Amplification of reference gene primers provided the estimated nucleated cell counts. Assay used: immunoSEQ multiplex PCR; TCRdb lists only in-frame clones, some missing. V and J calls and clone size follow that table, whereas D and trimming were derived from the DNA. Of around 43,000 clones in the sample, approximately 88% were seen once. V was pared by 2 bases and J by 7 bases, with 14 bases between. The CDR3 is 14 amino acids. Germline loops: CDR1 SEHNR, CDR2 FQNEAQ (reference sequence). The sample was peripheral blood. V and J are TRBV7-9 and TRBJ1-2, with D maybe TRBD1 (5 bases). The clonotype was recovered from a man aged 45-65 years with active COVID-19. The CDR3 coding sequence is TGTGCCAGCAGCTTACTCCAAATGGGGGGTGGCTACACCTTC. The encoded protein is CASSLLQMGGGYTF.